The clone carrying this TCR beta chain was found a few times. Original methodology: Researchers report that nucleated cell counts were estimated from reference gene primer amplification. Using immunoSEQ multiplex PCR, the repertoire was profiled, and TCRdb retains in-frame clones only, with some absent. V and J calls and clone size follow that table, whereas D and trimming were derived from the DNA. The top ten clones hold about 32% of a sample with roughly 63,000 clones, around 80% of them seen once. The sample originates from a study of blood T cell repertoires in COVID-19. About the research overall: The origin of the acute and convalescent COVID-19 samples was the United States, Italy and Spain. Sources were T cells, B-cell-depleted T cells, or PBMCs; the material itself was cDNA or gDNA.

The clonotype comes from a human donor in a cohort sampled during active COVID-19. Sequenced input: peripheral blood.

The CDR3 nucleotides are TGTGCCAGCAGCCCCCGAAAGACTAGCGGGAGGGTCTCGGAAGAGACCCAGTACTTC. Amino acid sequence: CASSPRKTSGRVSEETQYF. The rearrangement joins TRBV3-1 (or the pseudogene TRBV3-2) to TRBJ2-5; TRBD2 aligns across 14 bases. The germline V gene encodes CDR1 LGHDT and CDR2 YNNKEL (reference sequence). The CDR3 extends over 19 amino acids. The V segment lost 4 bases and the J segment 3 bases; nucleotides outside the gene matches: 13.